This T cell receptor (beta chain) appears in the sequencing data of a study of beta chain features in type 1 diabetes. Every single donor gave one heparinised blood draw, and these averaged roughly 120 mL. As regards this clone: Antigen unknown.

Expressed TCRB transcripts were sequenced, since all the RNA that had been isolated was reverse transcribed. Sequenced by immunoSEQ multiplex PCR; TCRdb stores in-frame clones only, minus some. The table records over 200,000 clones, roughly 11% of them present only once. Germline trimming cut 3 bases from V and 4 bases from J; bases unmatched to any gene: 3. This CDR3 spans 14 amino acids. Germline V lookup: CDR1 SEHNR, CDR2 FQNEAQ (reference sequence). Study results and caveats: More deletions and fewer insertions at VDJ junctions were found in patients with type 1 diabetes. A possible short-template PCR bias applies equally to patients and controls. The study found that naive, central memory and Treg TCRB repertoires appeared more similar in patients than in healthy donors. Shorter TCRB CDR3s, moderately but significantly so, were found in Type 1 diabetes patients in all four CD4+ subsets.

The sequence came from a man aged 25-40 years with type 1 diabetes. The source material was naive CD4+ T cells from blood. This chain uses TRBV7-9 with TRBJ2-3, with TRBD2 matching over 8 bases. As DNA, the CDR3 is TGTGCCAGCAGCTTCGGGAGGGGCCCAGATACGCAGTATTTT. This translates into CASSFGRGPDTQYF.